This TCR beta chain was observed in a study of blood T cell repertoires in COVID-19 (dated by TCRdb to the early 2020s). Broadly, across the study: Samples from collaborators originated in the United States, Italy and Spain and spanned both the acute and convalescent phases of COVID-19. The prospective study material was composed of cDNA or gDNA derived from T cells, B-cell-depleted T cells, or PBMCs. Subjects who had been exposed to COVID-19, were actively infected with it, or had recovered from it provided the deeply sampled blood TCRbeta repertoires that made up the dataset. The repertoires were released in a freely available public database intended as a resource for research on the immune response to SARS-CoV-2. The samples were drawn from two sources: the first 160 participants of the ongoing ImmuneRACE study, and over 1,000 subjects contributed by 6 global collaborators. Sample metadata almost always included a de-identified subject ID, COVID-19 status, age in years and sex. Where available, HLA class I and class II types were obtained from metadata supplied by the sample provider rather than from assay-based typing. The research as a whole found: Clinical and demographic metadata were provided uncurated, with the amount varying by source and participant.

The immunoSEQ Assay, a bias-controlled multiplex PCR, was used to amplify TCRbeta CDR3 regions from genomic DNA. The authors processed their data as follows. Nucleated cell counts per sample were estimated from amplification of reference gene primers within the assay. To quantify the absolute abundance of each unique TCRbeta CDR3 rearrangement, sequence reads were collapsed and filtered. For each sample, productive Simpson clonality was calculated as the square root of Simpson's diversity index over productive rearrangements. Held by TCRdb, this immuneACCESS table contains in-frame sequences only and omits some clones. Under half of the omission traces to an unresolved V gene where checked; the cause of the rest is unknown. V, J and clone size were drawn from that table, and D and trimming were deduced from the DNA. The sample table lists some 50,000 clones, under 70% of them with a count of one. Clones ranked in the top ten supply approximately 9% of the sample.

Collaborating institutions collected whole blood in K2EDTA tubes following their own protocols. For TCRbeta analysis, collaborators shipped samples in one of three forms: frozen whole blood, isolated PBMCs, or DNA extracted from either of those sample types. As concerns this clone: No antigen is known for it. Within one base of it there is no much larger clone, and no base qualities were kept.

The TCR originated in a woman in her sixties or seventies with acute or convalescent COVID-19. The specimen was peripheral blood.

The CDR3 protein sequence reads: CASSLDASGRGGETQYF. The nucleotide sequence reads as follows: TGTGCCAGCAGCTTAGACGCTAGCGGGAGGGGGGGCGAGACCCAGTACTTC. The chain is encoded by TRBV7-2 joined to TRBJ2-5, with 12 central nucleotides matching TRBD2. Counted from cysteine to phenylalanine, this CDR3 has 17 amino acids. CDR3 DNA is the only sequence kept; it has 51 bases, read in frame from the first base. V is cut back by 1 base and J by 5 bases, with 8 bases in the junction unmatched. In the germline V gene, CDR1 corresponds to SGHTA and CDR2 to FQGNSA.